This TCR beta chain originates from a study of T-cell reconstitution after alpha-beta-depleted transplantation in children. Trimming took off 2 bases at V and 4 bases at J, with 12 bases between the two ends. This CDR3 comprises 15 residues. Germline V gene data show CDR1 as LNHDA and CDR2 as SQIVND (reference sequence). The study, taken as a whole, reports: In patients about two months after transplant, alpha-beta T cells reportedly arose from several hundred expanded graft clones. Elevated TCRbeta diversity at day 60 was traced, in some patients, to surviving recipient T cells and thymic progenitors. One year post-transplant, T-cell counts and diversity were largely derived from T cells produced anew.

It was with unique molecular identifiers that the TCRbeta library was prepared. Using its own MiXCR run on the PCR reads, TCRdb lists one record per CDR3 protein. The sample has around 250,000 distinct CDR3 sequences, roughly 8.2% seen once. This clonotype has a count of ten or more. Antigen: not known. The sample was PBMCs, mostly from graft donor cells, taken 180 days after TCRalphabeta/CD19-depleted stem cell transplant. This chain joins TRBV19 and TRBJ1-5, with D possibly TRBD1 on 6 matching bases. The TCR was taken from a male patient aged 10 to 17 who had a stem cell transplant for acute lymphoblastic leukemia, so the T cells may come from the graft donor. The CDR3 DNA follows: TGTGCCAGTAGTATACAAGCAGGGGATAATCAGCCCCAGCATTTT. Protein: CASSIQAGDNQPQHF.